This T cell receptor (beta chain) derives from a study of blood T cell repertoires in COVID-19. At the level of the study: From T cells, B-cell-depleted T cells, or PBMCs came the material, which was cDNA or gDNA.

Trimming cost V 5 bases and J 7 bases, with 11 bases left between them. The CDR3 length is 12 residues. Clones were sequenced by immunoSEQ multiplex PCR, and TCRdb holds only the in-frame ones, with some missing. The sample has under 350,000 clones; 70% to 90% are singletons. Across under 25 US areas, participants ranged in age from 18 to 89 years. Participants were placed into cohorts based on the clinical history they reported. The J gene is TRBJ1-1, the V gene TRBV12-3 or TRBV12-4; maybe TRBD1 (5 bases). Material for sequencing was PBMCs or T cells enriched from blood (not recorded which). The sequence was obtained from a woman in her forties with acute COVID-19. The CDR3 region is CASSRQTYEAFF. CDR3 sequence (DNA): TGTGCCAGCAGTCGACAGACATATGAAGCTTTCTTT.